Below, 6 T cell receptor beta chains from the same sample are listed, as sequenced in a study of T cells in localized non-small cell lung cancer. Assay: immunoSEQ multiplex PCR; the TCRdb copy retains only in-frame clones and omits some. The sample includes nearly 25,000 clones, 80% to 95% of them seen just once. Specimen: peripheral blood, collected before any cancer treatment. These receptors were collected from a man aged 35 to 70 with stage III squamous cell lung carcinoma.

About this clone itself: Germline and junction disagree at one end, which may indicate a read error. The CDR3 nucleotides read TGCGCCAGCACCTTGCGACAGGCGAACACCGGGGAGCTGTTTTTT. As protein: CASTLRQANTGELFF. The rearrangement links TRBV5-1 to TRBJ2-2; tentatively, D is TRBD1 (6 bases). Per the germline V gene, CDR1 is SGHRS and CDR2 is YFSETQ. This CDR3 is built from 15 residues.

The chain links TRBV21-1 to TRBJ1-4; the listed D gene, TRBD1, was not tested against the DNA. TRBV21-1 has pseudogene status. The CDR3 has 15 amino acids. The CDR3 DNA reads TGTGCCAGCAGCAAGGCAGGGGACAGGGATGAAAAACTGTTTTTT. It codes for CASSKAGDRDEKLFF.

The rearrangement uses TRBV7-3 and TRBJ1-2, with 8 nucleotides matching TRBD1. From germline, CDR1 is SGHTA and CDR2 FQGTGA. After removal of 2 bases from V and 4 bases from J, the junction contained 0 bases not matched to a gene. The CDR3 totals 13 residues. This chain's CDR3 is CASSLGQGYGYTF. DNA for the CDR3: TGTGCCAGCAGCTTAGGACAGGGCTATGGCTACACCTTC.

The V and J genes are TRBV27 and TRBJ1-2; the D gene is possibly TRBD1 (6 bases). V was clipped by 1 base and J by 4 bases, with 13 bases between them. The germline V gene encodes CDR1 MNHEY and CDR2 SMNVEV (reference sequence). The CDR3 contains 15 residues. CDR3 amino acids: CASSLYPGAGYGYTF. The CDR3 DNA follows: TGTGCCAGCAGTTTATATCCAGGGGCCGGCTATGGCTACACCTTC.

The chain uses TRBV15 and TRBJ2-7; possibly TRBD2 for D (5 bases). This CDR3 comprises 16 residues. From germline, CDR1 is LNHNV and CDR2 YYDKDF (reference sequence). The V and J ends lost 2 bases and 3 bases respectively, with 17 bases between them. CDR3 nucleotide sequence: TGTGCCACCAGCAGACGGGCGGACTCAGCTAGCTACGAGCAGTACTTC. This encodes CATSRRADSASYEQYF.

CDR3: CASSLSSGNEQFF. In nucleotides, the CDR3 is TGTGCCAGCAGCTTAAGTTCTGGAAATGAGCAGTTCTTC. The chain carries TRBV11-3 and TRBJ2-1; D remains ambiguous. Germline V gene lookup returns CDR1 SGHNT and CDR2 YENEEA. This CDR3 is 13 amino acids long. V lost 2 bases and J lost 7, with 9 bases in between.